These 18 T cell receptor beta chains share one sample of origin, sequenced in a study of blood T cell repertoires in COVID-19. Measured with immunoSEQ multiplex PCR; TCRdb has only the in-frame clones, and not every one. Of some 82,000 clones in the sample, about four fifths were seen once. Sample: peripheral blood. The origin of the receptors is a man older than 75 with active or convalescent COVID-19.

This rearrangement joins TRBV6-2 or TRBV6-3 to TRBJ1-5; D unclear. CDR1 MNHEY and CDR2 SVGEGT come from the germline V gene. V was cut by 0 bases and J by 7 bases, with 7 bases left in between. The CDR3 has 13 residues. The CDR3 region is CASSYSRVQPQHF. The CDR3 DNA sequence: TGTGCCAGCAGTTACTCGAGGGTCCAGCCCCAGCATTTT.

The chain has TRBV28 and TRBJ2-1, with D maybe TRBD1 (5 bases). The CDR3 is 13 residues long. Between the trimmed V and J ends, which lost 2 bases and 6 bases, there was a span of 8 bases. The V gene's germline CDR1 is MDHEN and CDR2 SYDVKM. The DNA of the CDR3 is TGTGCCAGCAGTTTACCAGGGCGCAATGAGCAGTTCTTC. Protein product: CASSLPGRNEQFF.

The table lists this clone with a few counts. V usage is TRBV5-6 and J usage is TRBJ1-3; D is undetermined. Per germline, CDR1 SGHDT and CDR2 YYEEEE. The CDR3 consists of 15 residues. V was shortened by 4 bases and J by 0 bases, with 11 bases between the two germline ends. This chain's CDR3 is CASSQELSSGNTIYF. The CDR3, as DNA: TGTGCCAGCAGCCAAGAATTGAGCTCTGGAAACACCATATATTTT.

The table lists this clone with many counts. The chain links TRBV28 to TRBJ1-2; TRBD1 is a possible D gene (6 bases). Germline CDR1 reads MDHEN; CDR2 reads SYDVKM. V was pared by 10 bases and J by 10 bases, with 13 bases between. The CDR3 loop spans 10 amino acids. The CDR3 sequence: CATLEGVYTF. DNA for the CDR3: TGTGCCACCCTAGAGGGGGTCTACACCTTC.

This clone was detected a few times. This chain joins TRBV4-3 and TRBJ1-1, with TRBD1 matching 8 bases. Germline V lookup: CDR1 LGHNA, CDR2 YSLEER. The V gene end was trimmed by 1 base and the J gene end by 11 bases; junction bases not matched to a gene: 9. CDR3 length: 14 residues. The CDR3 DNA sequence: TGCGCCAGCAGCCAAGCGTATTTTCAGGGGGCGGCTTTCTTT. Translating gives CASSQAYFQGAAFF.

This clone was seen more than once but under ten times. The genes are TRBV14 and TRBJ2-7; tentative D call: TRBD1 (5 bases). Germline V gene lookup returns CDR1 SGHDN and CDR2 FVKESK. Between the trimmed V and J ends, which lost 9 bases and 1 base, there was a span of 13 bases. The CDR3 has 13 residues. CDR3 DNA: TGTGCCAGTGGAACAGGCCGTTCCTACGAGCAGTACTTC. Protein: CASGTGRSYEQYF.

The rearrangement uses TRBV19 and TRBJ1-1; the D gene is possibly TRBD1 (6 bases). V lost 5 bases and J lost 0, with 7 bases in between. CDR1 is LNHDA and CDR2 is SQIVND in the germline V gene (reference sequence). The length of the CDR3 is 13 residues. The CDR3 DNA follows: TGTGCCAGTAGTCAGGGGATGAACACTGAAGCTTTCTTT. This codes for CASSQGMNTEAFF.

This clone was seen only once. The chain is built from TRBV5-1 and TRBJ2-1, with 14 nucleotides matching TRBD2. Germline CDR1 and CDR2: SGHRS and YFSETQ. The CDR3 consists of 16 residues. V trimming: 2 bases; J trimming: 6 bases; junction bases outside the gene matches: 4. CDR3 amino acids: CASSLTGTSGSNEQFF. The CDR3 nucleotides are TGCGCCAGCAGCTTAACTGGGACTAGCGGGAGCAATGAGCAGTTCTTC.

The rearrangement joins TRBV10-3 to TRBJ1-1, with no clear D. V was cut by 4 bases and J by 1 base, with 7 bases left in between. The germline V gene has CDR1 ENHRY and CDR2 SYGVKD. The CDR3 is made up of 13 amino acids. The CDR3 bases are TGTGCCATCAGTGTTGAGAGGAACACTGAAGCTTTCTTT. It is translated as CAISVERNTEAFF.

The chain has TRBV11-3 and TRBJ2-3; 7 nucleotides agree with TRBD1. The germline gives CDR1 SGHNT, CDR2 YENEEA. The CDR3 sequence is 14 residues long. Trimming cost V 4 bases and J 5 bases; bases outside gene matches: 6. The DNA for the CDR3 is TGTGCCAGCAGCTCTCGACAGGGTGGAGATACGCAGTATTTT. Its protein product is CASSSRQGGDTQYF.

J is TRBJ1-1 and V is TRBV29-1; D remains unclear. Trimming stripped 4 bases from V and 0 bases from J, with 15 bases between. Per germline, CDR1 SQVTM and CDR2 ANQGSEA. This CDR3 spans 15 amino acids. CDR3 residues: CSVAPPVGVNTEAFF. The CDR3 coding sequence is TGCAGCGTTGCCCCGCCAGTGGGCGTGAACACTGAAGCTTTCTTT.

The rearrangement links TRBV11-1 to TRBJ2-4; 16 bases agree with TRBD2. V dropped 4 bases and J dropped 16; count of bases not matched to a gene: 7. The CDR3 spans 14 residues. CDR1 is SGHAT and CDR2 is FQDESV in the germline V gene (reference sequence). The CDR3 protein is CASSSGLAGGPRYF. Here the CDR3 DNA reads TGTGCCAGCAGCTCGGGACTAGCGGGAGGGCCTCGATACTTC.

V is TRBV5-1 and J is TRBJ2-3; 8 bases line up with TRBD2. V shed 3 bases, J shed 6 bases, and the junction held 21 bases outside the gene matches. The CDR3 contains 19 residues. CDR1 is SGHRS, CDR2 YFSETQ, per germline. Here the CDR3 reads CASSSATPPGLAESDTQYF. The CDR3 DNA sequence: TGCGCCAGCAGCTCCGCTACCCCCCCAGGACTAGCCGAGTCGGATACGCAGTATTTT.

V usage is TRBV24-1 and J usage is TRBJ2-6; the D gene is possibly TRBD1 (5 bases). Germline assignment: CDR1 KGHDR and CDR2 SFDVKD. The CDR3 has 17 amino acids. V shed 5 bases and J shed 4 bases, with 17 bases lying between them. The CDR3 DNA sequence: TGTGCCACCAGTGGTTTAGGGGAAACGGAGGGGGCCAACGTCCTGACTTTC. It translates to CATSGLGETEGANVLTF.

The rearrangement joins TRBV19 to TRBJ1-1; D is possibly TRBD1 (6 bases). This CDR3 is 15 amino acids long. Germline CDR1 reads LNHDA; CDR2 reads SQIVND (reference sequence). The germline V and J ends were trimmed by 3 bases and 4 bases, with 15 bases remaining between them. The CDR3 here is CASSMIQQGSTEAFF. DNA of the CDR3: TGTGCCAGTAGTATGATCCAGCAGGGGAGCACTGAAGCTTTCTTT.

The rearrangement joins TRBV5-1 to TRBJ1-1, with D possibly TRBD1 on 5 matching bases. V was clipped by 0 bases and J by 0 bases, with 9 bases between them. The length of the CDR3 is 15 residues. CDR1 SGHRS and CDR2 YFSETQ come from the germline V gene. The CDR3 is CASSLEGLMNTEAFF. The CDR3 coding sequence is TGCGCCAGCAGCTTGGAGGGGCTCATGAACACTGAAGCTTTCTTT.

V gene TRBV6-6 combines with J gene TRBJ2-5, with D unclear. Per the germline V gene, CDR1 is MNHNY and CDR2 is SVGAGI (reference sequence). The V gene lost 2 bases and the J gene lost 5 bases, with 12 bases spanning the gap. This CDR3 has 14 amino acids. As DNA, the CDR3 is TGTGCCAGCAGTTACGCGTCAAGCGAGGAGACCCAGTACTTC. This encodes CASSYASSEETQYF.

The J gene is TRBJ2-5, the V gene TRBV5-1; 10 bases fit TRBD2. CDR1 and CDR2 (germline): SGHRS, YFSETQ. V shed 3 bases, J shed 1 base, and the junction held 3 bases outside the gene matches. This CDR3 comprises 15 residues. This CDR3 is CASSSSGRGQETQYF. The DNA of the CDR3 is TGCGCCAGCAGCTCCAGCGGGAGGGGCCAAGAGACCCAGTACTTC.